This is a list of T cell receptor beta chains from one sample in a study of cytomegalovirus exposure and HLA in healthy donors. Produced via immunoSEQ multiplex PCR; TCRdb's table is partial and in-frame only. The table shows about 130,000 clones, with 70% to 80% occurring only once. The material sequenced was PBMCs. The source of these receptors is a man aged 30-40 years in good health and CMV-seronegative. The conserved cysteine and the conserved F or W are not part of the CDR3 here.

V: TRBV5-1
CDR3: ASTISGDNEQF

V: TRBV28
CDR3: ASSFSYGLYEQY

V: TRBV5-4
CDR3: ASHPRGGHENTIY

V: TRBV19
CDR3: ASSIGGENTIY

V: TRBV7-9
CDR3: ASTSPGGAEQY

V: TRBV7-2
CDR3: ASSMNRGRGQPQH

V: TRBV6-5
CDR3: ASTPVGASGTEAF

V: TRBV5-1
CDR3: ASSLEATGGGVVSSGANVLT

V: TRBV6-5
CDR3: ASRPRGSYEQY

V: TRBV19
CDR3: ASNMGDRGYQPQH

V: TRBV5-6
CDR3: ASSLDLTAINYGYT

V: TRBV2
CDR3: ASSVRSGSAGSYEQY

V: TRBV4-2
CDR3: ASSPGLAGVAGELF

V: TRBV6-5
CDR3: ASTTIESSYNEQF

V: TRBV19
CDR3: ASSARDRGNTIY

V: TRBV28
CDR3: ASSLWEWSFTGDTEAF

V: TRBV2
CDR3: ASSPVDNEQF

V: TRBV7-3
CDR3: ASNLSPGLIYEQY

V: TRBV7-9
CDR3: ASSEGLIYYEQY

V: TRBV4-1
CDR3: ASSTTGTGDRPLH

V: TRBV10-3
CDR3: AISMRQSYEQY

V: TRBV28
CDR3: ASSYAGVSTDTQY

V: TRBV10-3
CDR3: ALSDAGSYEQY

V: TRBV4-1
CDR3: ASSQDDSYYGYT

V: TRBV29-1
CDR3: SVVTGTGYEQY

V: TRBV19
CDR3: ASNKQGHYGYT

V: TRBV9
CDR3: ASSGPTPGRGLNTDTQY

V: TRBV15
CDR3: ATSGRGGQETQY

V: TRBV28
CDR3: ASSLRAGGNYGYT

V: TRBV19
CDR3: ASSISESNQPQH

V: TRBV23-1
CDR3: ASSQFHRGKDYGYT

V: TRBV9
CDR3: ASSVAGLSNQPQH

V: TRBV5-6
CDR3: ASSLEGVLEQY

V: TRBV4-2
CDR3: ASSQGGDEQY

V: TRBV2
CDR3: ASSFQGLGSPLH

V: TRBV11-3
CDR3: ASSLVGAREQF

V: TRBV6-1
CDR3: ASSDEPTRYNEQF

V: TRBV28
CDR3: ASSLRGGLDTQY

V: TRBV7-3
CDR3: ASSRTGGAGELF

V: TRBV7-2
CDR3: ASSLQTSGGPSF

V: TRBV28
CDR3: ASSLHRLADEQF

V: TRBV5-5
CDR3: ASSPAGGIETQY

V: TRBV25-1
CDR3: ASSESRAGGRGNEQF

V: TRBV10-3
CDR3: AISAPGTGKL

V: TRBV6-5
CDR3: ATRPGGPPADTQY

V: TRBV6-1
CDR3: ASTLGLVGNEQF

V: TRBV6-1
CDR3: ASSGGVRGETQY

V: TRBV29-1
CDR3: SVESYGNEQF

V: TRBV7-2
CDR3: ASSLVGGSMVGYT

V: TRBV7-9
CDR3: ASSDTSGRSRTHTDTQY

V: TRBV2
CDR3: ASSEARQGLEQY

V: TRBV2
CDR3: ATKTESNQPQH